The 27 T cell receptor beta chains reported below all come from one sample, sequenced in a study of cytomegalovirus exposure and HLA in healthy donors. 13 Jbeta primers and 60 Vbeta primers were used for the PCR. The table came from immunoSEQ multiplex PCR; TCRdb's copy has only in-frame clones and leaves some out. The sample carries 65,000 or so clones, 62% recorded once. Sequenced sample: PBMCs. The receptors originated from a man in his thirties or forties in good health and CMV-seronegative.

This clone was detected a few times. The V and J genes are TRBV5-1 and TRBJ2-5, with D possibly matching TRBD2 (6 bases). Looked up from germline, CDR1 is SGHRS and CDR2 is YFSETQ. The V gene lost 4 bases and the J gene lost 2 bases, with 12 bases spanning the gap. The CDR3 length is 14 residues. CDR3 DNA: TGCGCCAGCAGCAACCGGGACTCGCAAGAGACCCAGTACTTC. This translates into CASSNRDSQETQYF.

Points on this clone: Sequence at one end of the junction differs from germline and may be a read error. This sequence joins TRBV9 and TRBJ1-1; D is undetermined. This CDR3 comprises 9 residues. Germline V gives CDR1 SGDLS, CDR2 YYNGEE. The CDR3, as DNA: TGTGCCAGCAGCGCAGACTGCGTTTTT. It yields the protein CASSADCVF.

This clone was observed a few times. The genes are TRBV6-1 and TRBJ1-6, with 7 bases matching TRBD1. The junction had 7 bases not matched to a gene; V was cut back by 2 bases and J by 9 bases. Germline CDR1 is MNHNS and CDR2 is SASEGT. This CDR3 spans 15 amino acids. Here the CDR3 DNA reads TGTGCCAGCAGTGAAAGGGCAGGGGGAGGTTCACCCCTCCACTTT. It codes for CASSERAGGGSPLHF.

The DNA for the CDR3 is TGCGCCAGCAGCTACCCGCGAAGCGGGGGAGCAGATACGCAGTATTTT. Its protein product is CASSYPRSGGADTQYF. J is TRBJ2-3 and V is TRBV5-1; the match to TRBD2 covers 8 bases. The trim removed 3 bases at V and 4 bases at J, leaving 10 bases unmatched. The CDR3 has 16 amino acids. CDR1 is SGHRS, CDR2 YFSETQ, per germline.

This rearrangement joins TRBV5-6 to TRBJ2-7, with D possibly matching TRBD2 (5 bases). V lost 6 bases, J lost 7 bases, and 14 bases lay in between. The germline V gene has CDR1 SGHDT and CDR2 YYEEEE. The CDR3 totals 12 residues. The CDR3 nucleotides read TGTGCCAGCACTCCTTCGGGCGGGGAGCAGTACTTC. Translation: CASTPSGGEQYF.

As regards this clone: Other nucleotide sequences in the sample specify the same CDR3. The chain is built from TRBV5-1 and TRBJ2-3; D gene unclear. Germline CDR1 reads SGHRS; CDR2 reads YFSETQ. There are 12 residues in the CDR3. The V end lost 4 bases, the J end lost 0 bases, and 3 bases lay between the germline ends. This CDR3 reads CASSPSTDTQYF. The CDR3 DNA reads TGCGCCAGCAGCCCGAGCACAGATACGCAGTATTTT.

This clone was counted between two and nine times. The chain recombines TRBV6-5 with TRBJ1-2; TRBD1 aligns across 10 bases. CDR1 is MNHEY, CDR2 SVGAGI, per germline. There are 13 residues in the CDR3. V trimming: 7 bases; J trimming: 4 bases; junction bases outside the gene matches: 3. The CDR3 sequence is CASTRQGAYGYTF. In DNA form, the CDR3 reads TGTGCCAGCACCAGACAGGGGGCCTATGGCTACACCTTC.

This clone has a handful of counts. CDR3 region: CASSDRGLSGYTF. In nucleotides, the CDR3 is TGTGCCAGCAGCGACAGGGGGTTGAGCGGCTACACCTTC. The chain recombines TRBV6-5 with TRBJ1-2, with 9 bases identical to TRBD1. After removal of 6 bases from V and 8 bases from J, the junction contained 7 bases not matched to a gene. This CDR3 is built from 13 residues. Per germline, CDR1 MNHEY and CDR2 SVGAGI.

This chain links TRBV6-5 with TRBJ2-7, with D possibly TRBD1 on 6 matching bases. Between the trimmed V and J ends, which lost 5 bases and 4 bases, there was a span of 9 bases. CDR3 length equals 12 residues. Germline V gene sequence: CDR1 MNHEY, CDR2 SVGAGI. For the CDR3, the DNA is TGTGCCAGCAGTGAGGACAGATACGAGCAGTACTTC. Its protein product is CASSEDRYEQYF.

The chain recombines TRBV2 with TRBJ1-5; the D gene is possibly TRBD1 (5 bases). Trimming pared 4 bases from V and 4 bases from J, leaving 17 bases between. Germline V gene data show CDR1 as SNHLY and CDR2 as FYNNEI. This CDR3 contains 16 residues. This chain's CDR3 is CASSGAGGNRNQPQHF. The CDR3 DNA reads as TGTGCCAGCAGTGGGGCGGGGGGGAATAGAAATCAGCCCCAGCATTTT. The full variable domain, with the rest looked up from reference TRBV2 and TRBJ1-5, is EPEVTQTPSHQVTQMGQEVILRCVPISNHLYFYWYRQILGQKVEFLVSFYNNEISEKSEIFDDQFSVERPDGSNFTLKIRSTKLEDSAMYFCASSGAGGNRNQPQHFGDGTRLSIL.

This chain joins TRBV29-1 and TRBJ2-5; 13 bases agree with TRBD2. V gave up 6 bases and J gave up 3 bases; unmatched junction bases: 7. CDR3 length: 15 amino acids. CDR1 and CDR2 (germline): SQVTM, ANQGSEA. The CDR3 DNA reads as TGCAGCGTACACGGACTAGCGGGGGTTGAAGAGACCCAGTACTTC. Translated: CSVHGLAGVEETQYF.

This clone was detected a few times. The chain uses TRBV9 and TRBJ2-1; no clear D gene. Germline V gene data show CDR1 as SGDLS and CDR2 as YYNGEE. The CDR3 length is 14 residues. Trimming took off 1 base at V and 8 bases at J, with 13 bases between the two ends. CDR3 region: CASSVLDFIDEQFF. In DNA form, the CDR3 reads TGTGCCAGCAGCGTACTCGATTTTATAGATGAGCAGTTCTTC.

CDR3 protein: CATSRSRDRVGYTF. The CDR3, as DNA: TGTGCCACCAGCAGATCCCGGGACAGGGTTGGCTACACCTTC. This chain connects TRBV15 to TRBJ1-2; 9 bases agree with TRBD1. The germline V gene has CDR1 LNHNV and CDR2 YYDKDF (reference sequence). V dropped 2 bases and J dropped 7; count of bases not matched to a gene: 5. The CDR3 consists of 14 residues.

In its sample, this clone was seen a few times. J is TRBJ2-7 and V is TRBV11-2, with D possibly being TRBD1 (6 bases). The germline CDR1 and CDR2 sequences are SGHAT and FQNNGV. Deletions cut 2 bases from V and 1 base from J, with 9 bases between. The CDR3 extends over 14 amino acids. DNA for the CDR3: TGTGCCAGCAGCTTACCGACAGGATCCTACGAGCAGTACTTC. Amino acids: CASSLPTGSYEQYF. The full variable domain, with the rest looked up from reference TRBV11-2 and TRBJ2-7, is EAGVAQSPRYKIIEKRQSVAFWCNPISGHATLYWYQQILGQGPKLLIQFQNNGVVDDSQLPKDRFSAERLKGVDSTLKIQPAKLEDSAVYLCASSLPTGSYEQYFGPGTRLTVT.

This clone was recorded a few times. This rearrangement joins TRBV29-1 to TRBJ1-1; D not resolved. The germline gives CDR1 SQVTM, CDR2 ANQGSEA. The CDR3 covers 12 residues. Trimming cost V 7 bases and J 2 bases, with 11 bases left between them. The CDR3 reads CSARVFNTEAFF. CDR3 nucleotide sequence: TGCAGCGCTCGGGTCTTTAACACTGAAGCTTTCTTT.

The genes are TRBV14 and TRBJ1-4, with D unclear. CDR3 size: 13 residues. Per germline, CDR1 SGHDN and CDR2 FVKESK. Trimming cost V 0 bases and J 8 bases, with 7 bases left between them. The CDR3 DNA reads TGTGCCAGCAGCCAAGAATTGGGCGAAAAACTGTTTTTT. Residues: CASSQELGEKLFF. The whole variable domain, remainder taken from reference TRBV14 and TRBJ1-4, is EAGVTQFPSHSVIEKGQTVTLRCDPISGHDNLYWYRRVMGKEIKFLLHFVKESKQDESGMPNNRFLAERTGGTYSTLKVQPAELEDSGVYFCASSQELGEKLFFGSGTQLSVL.

This clone turned up a few times. The chain employs TRBV5-4 and TRBJ1-5; 9 bases agree with TRBD1. V lost 3 bases to trimming and J lost 6 bases; unmatched junction nucleotides: 7. This CDR3 has 15 amino acids. Germline assignment: CDR1 SGHNT and CDR2 YYREEE (reference sequence). The CDR3 sequence: CASSYGQGRPQPQHF. DNA for the CDR3: TGTGCCAGCAGCTACGGACAGGGGAGGCCTCAGCCCCAGCATTTT.

This clone has only a few counts. The rearrangement links TRBV13 to TRBJ2-2, with 15 bases matching TRBD2. CDR3 size: 18 residues. V trimming: 5 bases; J trimming: 1 base; junction bases outside the gene matches: 5. Germline V gene data show CDR1 as PRHDT and CDR2 as FYEKMQ (reference sequence). The DNA for the CDR3 is TGTGCCAGCAGCGCATGGACTAGCGGGGGGGAGAACACCGGGGAGCTGTTTTTT. Translated: CASSAWTSGGENTGELFF. The variable domain in full, with the rest retrieved from reference TRBV13 and TRBJ2-2, is AAGVIQSPRHLIKEKRETATLKCYPIPRHDTVYWYQQGPGQDPQFLISFYEKMQSDKGSIPDRFSAQQFSDYHSELNMSSLELGDSALYFCASSAWTSGGENTGELFFGEGSRLTVL.

In its sample, this clone was seen a few times. The chain combines TRBV5-1 with TRBJ2-3; no definite D call. Trimming removed 6 bases at V and 7 bases at J, with 9 bases between. This CDR3 is 11 amino acids long. CDR1 SGHRS and CDR2 YFSETQ come from the germline V gene. In DNA, the CDR3 is TGCGCCAGCATCTCGAGTAATACGCAGTATTTT. This codes for CASISSNTQYF.

The rearrangement joins TRBV13 to TRBJ2-3, with a weak D call TRBD2 (7 bases). The V end was cut by 1 base, the J end by 3 bases, with 11 bases between. CDR1 and CDR2 (germline): PRHDT, FYEKMQ (reference sequence). The CDR3 has 15 residues. CDR3: CASSLAGGMTDTQYF. The CDR3, as DNA: TGTGCCAGCAGCTTAGCGGGGGGCATGACAGATACGCAGTATTTT.

The chain has TRBV5-1 and TRBJ1-5, with D hard to call. With 1 base removed from V and 4 bases from J, the gap between germline ends came to 6 bases. Germline CDR1 and CDR2: SGHRS and YFSETQ. CDR3 length equals 13 residues. CDR3 in amino acids: CASSLTVNQPQHF. The CDR3 DNA reads TGCGCCAGCAGCTTGACAGTGAATCAGCCCCAGCATTTT.

V gene TRBV23-1 combines with J gene TRBJ1-1; maybe TRBD1 (5 bases). TRBV23-1 is identified as an open reading frame with a role that is uncertain. The V end lost 4 bases, the J end lost 7 bases, and 16 bases lay between the germline ends. This CDR3 is 14 amino acids long. The CDR3 DNA sequence: TGCGCCAGCAGTCCACATAAGGGGCTAGTTGAAGCTTTCTTT. It translates to CASSPHKGLVEAFF.

The CDR3 spells CASSLMTSGGSYEQYF. CDR3 sequence (DNA): TGTGCCAGCAGCTTAATGACTAGCGGGGGTTCCTACGAGCAGTACTTC. The rearrangement links TRBV7-2 to TRBJ2-7, with 12 bases fitting TRBD2. V dropped 2 bases and J dropped 1; count of bases not matched to a gene: 3. In germline, CDR1 is SGHTA, CDR2 FQGNSA. The CDR3 extends over 16 amino acids.

V and J are TRBV5-1 and TRBJ2-1; 7 bases agree with TRBD2. There are 13 residues in the CDR3. V trimming: 4 bases; J trimming: 10 bases; junction bases outside the gene matches: 8. Germline CDR1 reads SGHRS; CDR2 reads YFSETQ. CDR3 DNA: TGCGCCAGCAGCATCGCTAGCGGTAACGAGCAGTTCTTC. It yields the protein CASSIASGNEQFF.

This chain connects TRBV4-2 to TRBJ2-3, with a weak D call TRBD2 (5 bases). The ends were cut back, 0 bases at V and 6 bases at J, with 13 bases in the middle. The CDR3 extends over 15 amino acids. From germline, CDR1 is LGHNA and CDR2 YNFKEQ. The CDR3 DNA is TGTGCCAGCAGCCAAGATCCCCTTACGGGGGATACGCAGTATTTT. It yields the protein CASSQDPLTGDTQYF.

This clone was counted only a few times. The gene calls are TRBV4-1 and TRBJ2-5; 9 bases match TRBD2. This CDR3 is 18 amino acids long. V lost 2 bases, J lost 5 bases, and 15 bases stayed unmatched. The germline V gene has CDR1 MGHRA and CDR2 YSYEKL. Here the CDR3 reads CASSQIPTGTSIRETQYF. CDR3 in DNA: TGCGCCAGCAGCCAAATTCCCACCGGGACTAGCATCAGGGAGACCCAGTACTTC.

This clone has a handful of counts. The chain uses TRBV13 and TRBJ2-1, with 9 bases aligning to TRBD2. CDR3 length: 15 amino acids. V dropped 0 bases and J dropped 9; count of bases not matched to a gene: 6. Looked up from germline, CDR1 is PRHDT and CDR2 is FYEKMQ (reference sequence). As DNA, the CDR3 is TGTGCCAGCAGCTTAGGCCTAGTTAGCGGGGGTGAGCAGTTCTTC. Encoded protein: CASSLGLVSGGEQFF.